The 26 T cell receptor beta chains presented below share a single source sample, sequenced in a study of blood T cell repertoires in COVID-19. Produced via immunoSEQ multiplex PCR; TCRdb's table is partial and in-frame only. The profile shows under 300,000 clones, around 90% of them singletons. Sequencing was performed on PBMCs or T cells enriched from blood (not recorded which). The receptors originated from a woman aged 35 to 49 who had recovered from COVID-19.

The chain uses TRBV5-1 and TRBJ1-2, with D tentatively TRBD1 (6 bases). The germline gives CDR1 SGHRS, CDR2 YFSETQ. This CDR3 is built from 13 residues. Trimming took off 8 bases at V and 6 bases at J, with 17 bases between the two ends. CDR3 amino acids: CASSRGAGDGYTF. The CDR3 nucleotides are TGCGCCAGTTCCCGGGGGGCAGGGGATGGCTACACCTTC.

The rearrangement uses TRBV6-2 or TRBV6-3 and TRBJ1-5; TRBD1 matches 9 bases. Trimming at V came to 4 bases and at J to 6 bases, leaving 1 base not matched to a gene. The CDR3 has 13 residues. Per the germline V gene, CDR1 is MNHEY and CDR2 is SVGEGT. CDR3 sequence reads: CASSWTGAQPQHF. In nucleotides, the CDR3 is TGTGCCAGCAGTTGGACAGGGGCTCAGCCCCAGCATTTT.

The chain uses TRBV7-2 and TRBJ2-3; 8 bases match TRBD2. The germline V gene encodes CDR1 SGHTA and CDR2 FQGNSA. CDR3 length: 15 residues. Trimming at V came to 4 bases and at J to 2 bases, leaving 5 bases not matched to a gene. CDR3: CASSWFGGDTDTQYF. CDR3 coding DNA: TGTGCCAGCAGCTGGTTCGGGGGGGACACAGATACGCAGTATTTT.

V usage is TRBV6-5 and J usage is TRBJ1-1; TRBD1 is a possible D gene (5 bases). V was clipped by 5 bases and J by 4 bases, with 17 bases between them. Germline CDR1 and CDR2: MNHEY and SVGAGI. This CDR3 is built from 15 residues. CDR3: CASSLEGRGITEAFF. The DNA of the CDR3 is TGTGCCAGCAGTCTCGAGGGGCGGGGAATCACTGAAGCTTTCTTT.

The chain is built from TRBV27 and TRBJ2-1, with 9 bases that match TRBD1. This CDR3 region has 15 residues. Germline CDR1 and CDR2: MNHEY and SMNVEV (reference sequence). V shed 7 bases, J shed 8 bases, and the junction held 12 bases outside the gene matches. In nucleotides, the CDR3 is TGTGCCAGCACACGACAGGGGGGGATATTTGATGAGCAGTTCTTC. It is translated as CASTRQGGIFDEQFF.

This chain connects TRBV19 to TRBJ2-5, with TRBD1 matching 12 bases. Germline CDR1 reads LNHDA; CDR2 reads SQIVND (reference sequence). V lost 6 bases to trimming and J lost 5 bases; unmatched junction nucleotides: 10. The CDR3 loop spans 16 amino acids. Here the CDR3 reads CASSRDRGPGRETQYF. CDR3 nucleotides: TGTGCCAGTAGCCGGGACAGGGGGCCAGGGAGGGAGACCCAGTACTTC.

The rearrangement links TRBV5-4 to TRBJ1-1, with TRBD1 identical over 8 bases. With V trimmed by 6 bases and J by 10 bases, 11 bases remained unmatched. CDR3 length: 13 amino acids. CDR1 is SGHNT, CDR2 YYREEE, per germline (reference sequence). The chain's CDR3 is CASTNRGSGGAFF. The CDR3 DNA follows: TGTGCCAGCACCAACAGGGGGTCTGGCGGAGCTTTCTTT.

This chain joins TRBV7-2 and TRBJ1-6, with 8 nucleotides matching TRBD1. After removal of 5 bases from V and 8 bases from J, the junction contained 2 bases not matched to a gene. Germline assignment: CDR1 SGHTA and CDR2 FQGNSA. The CDR3 is 13 amino acids. This CDR3 reads CASSLDRDSPLHF. For the CDR3, the DNA is TGTGCCAGCAGCCTGGACAGGGATTCACCCCTCCACTTT.

The CDR3 spells CASSLGQYYGYTF. The DNA for the CDR3 is TGTGCCAGCAGCTTAGGGCAGTACTATGGCTACACCTTC. The chain uses TRBV7-9 and TRBJ1-2; no firm D call. The CDR3 spans 13 residues. The germline V and J ends were trimmed by 1 base and 3 bases, with 6 bases remaining between them. CDR1 SEHNR and CDR2 FQNEAQ come from the germline V gene (reference sequence).

The V and J genes are TRBV7-9 and TRBJ1-2; tentatively, D is TRBD1 (6 bases). This CDR3 is 12 amino acids long. The germline V gene has CDR1 SEHNR and CDR2 FQNEAQ (reference sequence). The V end lost 5 bases, the J end lost 4 bases, and 8 bases lay between the germline ends. The chain's CDR3 is CASSQGLYGYTF. Here the CDR3 DNA reads TGTGCCAGCAGCCAGGGGCTCTATGGCTACACCTTC.

J is TRBJ1-2 and V is TRBV15, with 7 bases lining up with TRBD1. V gave up 1 base and J gave up 3 bases; unmatched junction bases: 11. Germline assignment: CDR1 LNHNV and CDR2 YYDKDF (reference sequence). This CDR3 has 17 amino acids. Written as DNA, the CDR3 is TGTGCCACCAGCAGAGGGGTTAGCAGGGGGACGGACTATGGCTACACCTTC. Protein sequence: CATSRGVSRGTDYGYTF.

J is TRBJ2-3 and V is TRBV29-1; D is perhaps TRBD2 (5 bases). Per the germline V gene, CDR1 is SQVTM and CDR2 is ANQGSEA. Trimming removed 1 base at V and 9 bases at J, with 14 bases between. The CDR3 spans 13 residues. CDR3 region: CSVEGSLQRTQYF. The CDR3 DNA reads TGCAGCGTTGAAGGCTCCTTGCAGCGGACGCAGTATTTT.

The chain uses TRBV11-3 and TRBJ1-4, with 9 bases matching TRBD1. The CDR3 totals 15 residues. V dropped 5 bases and J dropped 7; count of bases not matched to a gene: 8. Germline V gene data show CDR1 as SGHNT and CDR2 as YENEEA. CDR3 DNA sequence: TGTGCCAGCAGCCCCCGGACAGGGGAGGGTGAAAAACTGTTTTTT. Translation: CASSPRTGEGEKLFF.

The chain has TRBV6-2 or TRBV6-3 and TRBJ2-2, with 8 bases identical to TRBD2. The CDR3 is 18 residues long. Losses at the gene ends were 2 bases for V and 0 bases for J; bases not matched to a gene: 8. The germline gives CDR1 MNHEY, CDR2 SVGEGT. The CDR3, as DNA: TGTGCCAGCAGTTACCCTCAGGCGGGAGGATCGAACACCGGGGAGCTGTTTTTT. It translates to CASSYPQAGGSNTGELFF.

This clone was found a few times. This sequence joins TRBV4-2 and TRBJ2-7; 11 nucleotides match TRBD1. CDR3 size: 15 residues. Germline assignment: CDR1 LGHNA and CDR2 YNFKEQ. The V segment lost 0 bases and the J segment 4 bases; nucleotides outside the gene matches: 2. The CDR3 is CASSQEGTGGYEQYF. The CDR3 DNA sequence: TGTGCCAGCAGCCAAGAGGGGACAGGGGGATACGAGCAGTACTTC.

V gene TRBV11-2 combines with J gene TRBJ2-3, with D perhaps matching TRBD1 (6 bases). The V gene lost 1 base and the J gene lost 10 bases, with 15 bases spanning the gap. Germline CDR1 is SGHAT and CDR2 is FQNNGV. The CDR3 sequence is 14 residues long. The CDR3 reads CASSLGQGSTSQYF. The CDR3 nucleotides are TGTGCCAGCAGCTTAGGGCAGGGGTCCACTTCGCAGTATTTT.

This chain uses TRBV5-4 with TRBJ1-2; possible D gene TRBD1, 5 bases. CDR3 length equals 15 residues. Germline V gene lookup returns CDR1 SGHNT and CDR2 YYREEE (reference sequence). V was clipped by 2 bases and J by 4 bases, with 15 bases between them. The CDR3 DNA reads as TGTGCCAGCAGCTTTTATATTGTCGGGGGCTATGGCTACACCTTC. It encodes CASSFYIVGGYGYTF.

The rearrangement links TRBV5-1 to TRBJ1-2; 7 bases are shared with TRBD1. The length of the CDR3 is 16 residues. After removal of 4 bases from V and 2 bases from J, the junction contained 11 bases not matched to a gene. The germline CDR1 and CDR2 sequences are SGHRS and YFSETQ. As DNA, the CDR3 is TGCGCCAGCAGCAAACGTGGACAGGACAGCAACTATGGCTACACCTTC. Translated, it gives CASSKRGQDSNYGYTF.

The chain recombines TRBV12-3 or TRBV12-4 with TRBJ1-2; D unclear. The CDR3 is made up of 11 amino acids. The V gene lost 9 bases and the J gene lost 5 bases, with 10 bases spanning the gap. The CDR3 sequence: CASAPRYGYTF. The CDR3 DNA reads as TGTGCCAGTGCCCCTCGGTATGGCTACACCTTC.

The J gene is TRBJ1-2, the V gene TRBV3-1 (or the pseudogene TRBV3-2); the match to TRBD1 covers 7 bases. The germline V gene encodes CDR1 LGHDT and CDR2 YNNKEL (reference sequence). V gave up 3 bases and J gave up 8 bases; unmatched junction bases: 18. The CDR3 covers 17 residues. CDR3 region: CASSHTAAGQPRKGYTF. CDR3 nucleotides: TGTGCCAGCAGCCACACGGCGGCGGGACAGCCACGCAAAGGCTACACCTTC.

This chain links TRBV27 with TRBJ1-2; tentative D call: TRBD1 (6 bases). The germline gives CDR1 MNHEY, CDR2 SMNVEV (reference sequence). This CDR3 has 17 amino acids. The ends were cut back, 3 bases at V and 6 bases at J, with 23 bases in the middle. CDR3 nucleotide sequence: TGTGCCAGCAGTTTTAAAGGATTCGTCCGGGGGGCAGATGGCTACACCTTC. Amino acid sequence: CASSFKGFVRGADGYTF.

The chain carries TRBV4-2 and TRBJ1-2; a possible D gene is TRBD1 (5 bases). The CDR3 is made up of 13 amino acids. Germline V gene data show CDR1 as LGHNA and CDR2 as YNFKEQ. Trimming stripped 4 bases from V and 5 bases from J, with 11 bases between. This chain's CDR3 is CASSLQQDYGYTF. CDR3 DNA sequence: TGTGCCAGCAGCCTCCAACAGGATTATGGCTACACCTTC.

The V call is TRBV9, the J call TRBJ1-6; 9 bases agree with TRBD1. Trimming at V came to 5 bases and at J to 6 bases, leaving 3 bases not matched to a gene. The CDR3 spans 14 residues. In germline, CDR1 is SGDLS, CDR2 YYNGEE. The CDR3 sequence: CASRSGQGNSPLHF. CDR3 coding DNA: TGTGCCAGCAGATCGGGACAGGGTAATTCACCCCTCCACTTT.

The chain recombines TRBV3-1 (or the pseudogene TRBV3-2) with TRBJ2-5; 15 bases agree with TRBD2. Germline-derived CDR1 and CDR2 are LGHDT and YNNKEL (reference sequence). V shed 1 base and J 1 base; nucleotides not matched to a gene: 1. The CDR3 runs 17 residues. The CDR3, as DNA: TGTGCCAGCAGCCAAGGGACTAGCGGGGGGGCCCAAGAGACCCAGTACTTC. It specifies CASSQGTSGGAQETQYF.

In the case of this clone: This sample includes further DNA sequences coding for the same CDR3. V is TRBV30 and J is TRBJ1-6; 10 bases are shared with TRBD1. V was pared by 3 bases and J by 7 bases, with 3 bases of the junction left unmatched. Germline CDR1 and CDR2: GTSNPN and SVGIG (reference sequence). This CDR3 contains 14 residues. The CDR3 reads CAWSRDRGNSPLHF. In nucleotides, the CDR3 is TGTGCCTGGAGCAGGGACAGGGGAAATTCACCCCTCCACTTT.

J is TRBJ1-4 and V is TRBV24-1, with a tentative D call TRBD1 (6 bases). CDR3 length: 16 residues. The V end was cut by 2 bases, the J end by 8 bases, with 17 bases between. Germline V gene sequence: CDR1 KGHDR, CDR2 SFDVKD. CDR3 protein: CATSDSRDTLWEKLFF. The CDR3 coding sequence is TGTGCCACCAGTGATTCCCGGGACACCTTGTGGGAAAAACTGTTTTTT.